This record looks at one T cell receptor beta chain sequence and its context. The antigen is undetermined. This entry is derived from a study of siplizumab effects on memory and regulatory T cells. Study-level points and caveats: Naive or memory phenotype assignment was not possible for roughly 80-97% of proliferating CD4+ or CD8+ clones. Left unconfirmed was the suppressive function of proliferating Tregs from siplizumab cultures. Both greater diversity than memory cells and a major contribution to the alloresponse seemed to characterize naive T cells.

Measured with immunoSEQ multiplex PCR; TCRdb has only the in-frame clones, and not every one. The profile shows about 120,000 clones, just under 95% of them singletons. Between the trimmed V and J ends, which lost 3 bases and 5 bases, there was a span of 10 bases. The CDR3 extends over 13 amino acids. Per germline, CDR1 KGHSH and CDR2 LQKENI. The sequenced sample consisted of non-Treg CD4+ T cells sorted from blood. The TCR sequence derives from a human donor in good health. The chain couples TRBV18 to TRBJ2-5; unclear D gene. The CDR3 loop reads CASSPAVLETQYF. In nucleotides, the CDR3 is TGTGCCAGCTCACCGGCGGTTTTGGAGACCCAGTACTTC.